One T cell receptor (beta chain) is described in this entry. The antigen is not known. This sample was included in a study of T cell responses to AZD1222 COVID-19 vaccine. Study-wide results and caveats: Researchers took repertoire samples only after the peak T cell response had come. The CD4 TCRs associated with vaccination extended across spike and predominated at 160-218 and 743-854. White British people made up most donors, females outnumbered males, and clonal diversity was possibly underestimated.

Measured with immunoSEQ multiplex PCR; TCRdb has only the in-frame clones, and not every one. The sample lists about 49,000 clones, roughly three quarters seen once, with 20% to 25% in the top ten. The length of the CDR3 is 17 residues. CDR1 and CDR2 (germline): SGHRS, YFSETQ. Trimming took 3 bases from V and 7 from J; bases not matched to a gene: 17. The chain uses TRBV5-1 and TRBJ2-3, with TRBD1 matching 7 bases. This sequence was found in an adult in good health. Material: peripheral blood, obtained on day 0 of MenACWY control vaccination. The CDR3 sequence is CASSSTPGTAQVNTQYF. The CDR3 DNA sequence: TGCGCCAGCAGCTCCACCCCCGGGACAGCTCAAGTTAATACGCAGTATTTT. The full variable domain, with the rest looked up from reference TRBV5-1 and TRBJ2-3, is KAGVTQTPRYLIKTRGQQVTLSCSPISGHRSVSWYQQTPGQGLQFLFEYFSETQRNKGNFPGRFSGRQFSNSRSEMNVSTLELGDSALYLCASSSTPGTAQVNTQYFGPGTRLTVL.